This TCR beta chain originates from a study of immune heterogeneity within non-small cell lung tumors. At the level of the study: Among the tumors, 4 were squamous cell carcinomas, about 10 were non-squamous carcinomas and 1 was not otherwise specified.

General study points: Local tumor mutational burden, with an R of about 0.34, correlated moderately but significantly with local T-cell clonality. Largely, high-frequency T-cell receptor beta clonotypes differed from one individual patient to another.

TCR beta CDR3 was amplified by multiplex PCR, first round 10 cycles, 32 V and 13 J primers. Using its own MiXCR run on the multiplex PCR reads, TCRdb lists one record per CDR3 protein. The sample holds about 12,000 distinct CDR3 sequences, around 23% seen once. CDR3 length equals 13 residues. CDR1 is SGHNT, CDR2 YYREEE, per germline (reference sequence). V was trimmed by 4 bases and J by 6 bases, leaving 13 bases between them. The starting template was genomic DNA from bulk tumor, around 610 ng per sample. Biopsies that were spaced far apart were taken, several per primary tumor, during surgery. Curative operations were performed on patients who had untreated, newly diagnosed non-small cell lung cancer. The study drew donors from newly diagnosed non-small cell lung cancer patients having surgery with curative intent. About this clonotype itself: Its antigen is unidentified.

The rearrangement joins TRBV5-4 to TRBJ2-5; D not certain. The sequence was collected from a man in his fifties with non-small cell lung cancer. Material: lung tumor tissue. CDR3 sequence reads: CASSNDRTKTQYF. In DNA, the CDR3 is TGTGCCAGCAGCAATGACCGCACCAAGACCCAGTACTTC.